This TCR beta chain derives from a study of cytomegalovirus exposure and HLA in healthy donors. This CDR3 spans 19 amino acids. V was cut by 4 bases and J by 0 bases, with 24 bases left in between. Germline V gives CDR1 SNHLY, CDR2 FYNNEI. Profiling relied on immunoSEQ multiplex PCR, and the TCRdb table lists in-frame clones only, not all of them. The data hold 95,000 to 150,000 clones, with 90% to 95% observed a single time. This rearrangement joins TRBV2 to TRBJ2-5, with D maybe TRBD2 (7 bases). The origin of this receptor is a woman in her late teens or twenties in good health and CMV-seronegative. Sequenced material: PBMCs. As DNA, the CDR3 is TGTGCCAGCAGTGCACCCTCCCCCTTGGGGGGGCCACACCAAGAGACCCAGTACTTC. This encodes CASSAPSPLGGPHQETQYF.